This entry is about one T cell receptor beta chain. Its antigen is currently unknown. TCRdb re-called the 5' RACE reads with MiXCR, one entry per CDR3 protein. Found here are roughly 190,000 distinct CDR3 sequences, approximately 10% of them singletons; the top ten hold approximately 3%. The data were obtained in a study of T-cell memory formation after mild COVID-19. Notes on the study in general: There was no confirmation that second-wave clones peaking on day 37 were SARS-CoV-2 specific. Day 15 to 85 contracting clones showed balanced CD4/CD8; later expanders leaned CD4+.

The CDR3 has 13 amino acids. V lost 5 bases, J lost 10 bases, and 14 bases lay in between. The V gene is TRBV12-3 or TRBV12-4, the J gene TRBJ2-2; D might be TRBD2 (5 bases). Material for sequencing was PBMCs or a T cell subset sorted from them (not recorded which). The sequence derives from a man aged 18 to 35 who had mild COVID-19 (a few samples of this study predate the infection). Cell type and time point are not known. In DNA form, the CDR3 reads TGTGCCAGCAGTACCGGGTCGCGGGCGGAGCTGTTTTTT. This gives the protein CASSTGSRAELFF.